The clone carrying this T cell receptor beta chain has only a few counts. Its matching antigen is unknown. The data are from a study of siplizumab effects on memory and regulatory T cells. General study results and limits: Whether proliferating Tregs in siplizumab cultures suppress was not functionally confirmed. There appeared to be greater diversity in naive T cells than in memory cells, and naive T cells seemed major contributors to the alloresponse. With siplizumab, mappable alloreactive CD4+ clones averaged around 70% Treg-derived, versus under 30% in controls.

Researchers maintained the mixed lymphocyte reaction cells in coculture at 37°C for about six days. Prior to a 1:1 mixing, responder PBMCs were labelled with CFSE and stimulator PBMCs with Violet Dye. Sequencing used immunoSEQ multiplex PCR; TCRdb keeps in-frame clones, though not all of them. This table has 9,500 to 10,000 clones, approximately 42% appearing once. The sample taken for sequencing was CFSE-low (dividing) CD4+ T cells sorted from an allogeneic mixed lymphocyte reaction. This receptor was obtained from a human donor in good health; the cells came from an allogeneic mixed lymphocyte reaction.

The CDR3: CASSIVLLGTQYF. Written as DNA, the CDR3 is TGTGCCAGTAGTATCGTGCTGCTCGGTACGCAGTATTTT. J is TRBJ2-3 and V is TRBV19; D is undetermined. This CDR3 region has 13 residues. Germline lookup yields CDR1 LNHDA and CDR2 SQIVND (reference sequence). Deletions cut 3 bases from V and 8 bases from J, with 12 bases between.